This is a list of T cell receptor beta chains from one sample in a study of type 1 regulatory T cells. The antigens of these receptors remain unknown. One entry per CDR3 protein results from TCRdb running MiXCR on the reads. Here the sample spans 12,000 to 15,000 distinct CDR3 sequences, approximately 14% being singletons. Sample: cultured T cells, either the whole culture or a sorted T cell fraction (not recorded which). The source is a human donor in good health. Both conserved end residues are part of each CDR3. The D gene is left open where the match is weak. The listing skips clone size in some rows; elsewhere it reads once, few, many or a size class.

cdr3_nt: TGCAGTGCTATTCAGGGGGCGGGCAATCAGCCCCAGCATTTT
cdr3_aa: CSAIQGAGNQPQHF
j_call: TRBJ1-5
d_call: TRBD1
clone_size: -
v_call: TRBV20-1

cdr3_nt: TGTGCCAGCTCACCTCCCGGGACCTGGGGCTCCTACGAGCAGTACTTC
cdr3_aa: CASSPPGTWGSYEQYF
j_call: TRBJ2-7
d_call: -
clone_size: few
v_call: TRBV18

cdr3_nt: TGTGCCAGCACTGAAGGGACTAGCGGGGGTTACGAGCAGTACTTC
cdr3_aa: CASTEGTSGGYEQYF
j_call: TRBJ2-7
d_call: TRBD2
clone_size: many
v_call: TRBV7-2

cdr3_nt: TGTGCCAGCAGCTTACAGCAACAGGGGAGCGGGGAGCTGTTTTTT
cdr3_aa: CASSLQQQGSGELFF
j_call: TRBJ2-2
d_call: TRBD1
clone_size: few
v_call: TRBV7-2

cdr3_nt: TGTGCCAGCAGAGTCAGCGGGAGAGGTTACAATGAGCAGTTCTTC
cdr3_aa: CASRVSGRGYNEQFF
j_call: TRBJ2-1
d_call: TRBD2
clone_size: many
v_call: TRBV7-8

cdr3_nt: TGTGCCAGCAGCTTAGGAGGGTCGGTCTACGAGCAGTACTTC
cdr3_aa: CASSLGGSVYEQYF
j_call: TRBJ2-7
d_call: -
clone_size: many
v_call: TRBV7-9

cdr3_nt: TGTGCCAGCAGTGAGACCTGGAGAACCAGCTCTGGAAACACCATATATTTT
cdr3_aa: CASSETWRTSSGNTIYF
j_call: TRBJ1-3
d_call: -
clone_size: many
v_call: TRBV6-1

cdr3_nt: TGTGCCAGCAGCCGACTAGCGGGGGACACCGGGGAGCTGTTTTTT
cdr3_aa: CASSRLAGDTGELFF
j_call: TRBJ2-2
d_call: TRBD2
clone_size: -
v_call: TRBV4-2

cdr3_nt: TGCAGTGCTTCTAAGGGAGGCGAGCAGTTCTTC
cdr3_aa: CSASKGGEQFF
j_call: TRBJ2-1
d_call: -
clone_size: many
v_call: TRBV20-1

cdr3_nt: TGCAGTGCTCACTTAGCGGGGACTAGCACAGATACGCAGTATTTT
cdr3_aa: CSAHLAGTSTDTQYF
j_call: TRBJ2-3
d_call: TRBD2
clone_size: -
v_call: TRBV20-1

cdr3_nt: TGCGCCAGCAGCTTGGCCTTACAGGGAAGCACTGAAGCTTTCTTT
cdr3_aa: CASSLALQGSTEAFF
j_call: TRBJ1-1
d_call: -
clone_size: few
v_call: TRBV5-1

cdr3_nt: TGTGCCAGCAGCCCCGGAGGATACAATGAGCAGTTCTTC
cdr3_aa: CASSPGGYNEQFF
j_call: TRBJ2-1
d_call: -
clone_size: -
v_call: TRBV28

cdr3_nt: TGTGCCAGCAGCCTCCAGAGGGGAACCGGGGAGCCGTTTTTT
cdr3_aa: CASSLQRGTGEPFF
j_call: TRBJ2-2
d_call: -
clone_size: -
v_call: TRBV7-9

cdr3_nt: TGTGCCAGCTCGCTGGCCATGCGGGAGACCCAGTACTTC
cdr3_aa: CASSLAMRETQYF
j_call: TRBJ2-5
d_call: -
clone_size: medium-sized
v_call: TRBV18

cdr3_nt: TGCAGTGCCAGTCGGAACACTGAAGCTTTCTTT
cdr3_aa: CSASRNTEAFF
j_call: TRBJ1-1
d_call: -
clone_size: -
v_call: TRBV20-1

cdr3_nt: TGCGCCAGCAGCTCGACCATCGGACAGGTCTACGAGCAGTACTTC
cdr3_aa: CASSSTIGQVYEQYF
j_call: TRBJ2-7
d_call: TRBD1
clone_size: medium-sized
v_call: TRBV5-1

cdr3_nt: TGTGCCAGCAGCGTAGGCCCCCACCAGCCCCAGCATTTT
cdr3_aa: CASSVGPHQPQHF
j_call: TRBJ1-5
d_call: -
clone_size: many
v_call: TRBV9

cdr3_nt: TGCAGTGCTAAAGGACTAGCGGGAGTCGCCGAGCAGTACTTC
cdr3_aa: CSAKGLAGVAEQYF
j_call: TRBJ2-7
d_call: TRBD2
clone_size: many
v_call: TRBV20-1

cdr3_nt: TGTACCAGCAGTTACTGGTACGGAGAAAATGAGCAGTTCTTC
cdr3_aa: CTSSYWYGENEQFF
j_call: TRBJ2-1
d_call: -
clone_size: once
v_call: TRBV6-2/TRBV6-3

cdr3_nt: TGTGCCAGCAGCCAAGTCAACATTCAAGAGACCCAGTACTTC
cdr3_aa: CASSQVNIQETQYF
j_call: TRBJ2-5
d_call: -
clone_size: few
v_call: TRBV3-1

cdr3_nt: TGTGCTAGCAGCTTGGGGACATCTGATACGCAGTATTTT
cdr3_aa: CASSLGTSDTQYF
j_call: TRBJ2-3
d_call: -
clone_size: many
v_call: TRBV7-7

cdr3_nt: TGTGCCAGCAGCTTGCCCCACTCCTACGAGCAGTACTTC
cdr3_aa: CASSLPHSYEQYF
j_call: TRBJ2-7
d_call: -
clone_size: many
v_call: TRBV5-6

cdr3_nt: TGCGCCAGCAGCTTGGGAGCCTCTGGGGCCAACGTCCTGACTTTC
cdr3_aa: CASSLGASGANVLTF
j_call: TRBJ2-6
d_call: -
clone_size: few
v_call: TRBV5-1

cdr3_nt: TGTGCCAGCAGCGTAGGAGTACTAGCTGGCGCAGATACGCAGTATTTT
cdr3_aa: CASSVGVLAGADTQYF
j_call: TRBJ2-3
d_call: -
clone_size: few
v_call: TRBV9

cdr3_nt: TGTGCCAGCAGCTTAGAGGGCGGAGCCACCGGGGAGCTGTTTTTT
cdr3_aa: CASSLEGGATGELFF
j_call: TRBJ2-2
d_call: -
clone_size: -
v_call: TRBV7-9

cdr3_nt: TGCAGTGCTTCCTCCCGGGACAGGGTGGCACCCCTCCACTTT
cdr3_aa: CSASSRDRVAPLHF
j_call: TRBJ1-6
d_call: TRBD1
clone_size: many
v_call: TRBV20-1

cdr3_nt: TGCAGTGCCCCCGTGGGCCCCCACGAGCAGTACTTC
cdr3_aa: CSAPVGPHEQYF
j_call: TRBJ2-7
d_call: -
clone_size: medium-sized
v_call: TRBV20-1

cdr3_nt: TGCAGCGTTGTCCTGAACACTGAAGCTTTCTTT
cdr3_aa: CSVVLNTEAFF
j_call: TRBJ1-1
d_call: -
clone_size: -
v_call: TRBV29-1

cdr3_nt: TGTGCCAGCAGTTTGAACCGGAACACTGAAGCTTTCTTT
cdr3_aa: CASSLNRNTEAFF
j_call: TRBJ1-1
d_call: -
clone_size: many
v_call: TRBV28

cdr3_nt: TGTGCCAGCTCCCCACTGAGGGCGAACACTGAAGCTTTCTTT
cdr3_aa: CASSPLRANTEAFF
j_call: TRBJ1-1
d_call: -
clone_size: many
v_call: TRBV18

cdr3_nt: TGTGCCAGCAGCCCGACCAGGGAAGGGTTGAACACTGAAGCTTTCTTT
cdr3_aa: CASSPTREGLNTEAFF
j_call: TRBJ1-1
d_call: -
clone_size: many
v_call: TRBV7-3

cdr3_nt: TGTGCCAGCAGCCAGACTAGCGGGGCCTCCTACGAGCAGTACTTC
cdr3_aa: CASSQTSGASYEQYF
j_call: TRBJ2-7
d_call: TRBD2
clone_size: few
v_call: TRBV4-2

cdr3_nt: TGCAGTGCTAGCAGAGGTGGAAATCAGCCCCAGCATTTT
cdr3_aa: CSASRGGNQPQHF
j_call: TRBJ1-5
d_call: -
clone_size: many
v_call: TRBV20-1

cdr3_nt: TGCGCCAGCAGCTGGACAGAAGGGGGGAATGGCTACACCTTC
cdr3_aa: CASSWTEGGNGYTF
j_call: TRBJ1-2
d_call: -
clone_size: few
v_call: TRBV5-1

cdr3_nt: TGTGCCAGCAGCTTGTACCAAGATCAGCCCCAGCATTTT
cdr3_aa: CASSLYQDQPQHF
j_call: TRBJ1-5
d_call: -
clone_size: few
v_call: TRBV5-5

cdr3_nt: TGCGCCAGCAGGCGAGGAGCCACAGATACGCAGTATTTT
cdr3_aa: CASRRGATDTQYF
j_call: TRBJ2-3
d_call: -
clone_size: many
v_call: TRBV5-1

cdr3_nt: TGTGCCAGCAGCCTATCTAGCGGCAAGCAGTTCTTC
cdr3_aa: CASSLSSGKQFF
j_call: TRBJ2-1
d_call: TRBD2
clone_size: many
v_call: TRBV3-1

cdr3_nt: TGTGCCAGCAGCTTGGCTAGCGGGACCTACAATGAGCAGTTCTTC
cdr3_aa: CASSLASGTYNEQFF
j_call: TRBJ2-1
d_call: TRBD2
clone_size: many
v_call: TRBV7-3

cdr3_nt: TGCGCCAGCAGCTTGGTCGGGCAAGAAGCTTTCTTT
cdr3_aa: CASSLVGQEAFF
j_call: TRBJ1-1
d_call: -
clone_size: -
v_call: TRBV5-1

cdr3_nt: TGTGCCTGGAGCATCACAGGGGTGACCCAGTACTTC
cdr3_aa: CAWSITGVTQYF
j_call: TRBJ2-5
d_call: TRBD1
clone_size: few
v_call: TRBV30

cdr3_nt: TGCGCCAGCTTTTCCTCTGGGGGCACTGAAGCTTTCTTT
cdr3_aa: CASFSSGGTEAFF
j_call: TRBJ1-1
d_call: -
clone_size: medium-sized
v_call: TRBV5-1

cdr3_nt: TGTGCCAGCAGCTTATCAGCTAGCGGGACAGGGAACATTCAGTACTTC
cdr3_aa: CASSLSASGTGNIQYF
j_call: TRBJ2-4
d_call: -
clone_size: many
v_call: TRBV13

cdr3_nt: TGTGCCAGCAGCCTGACAGGGACGGATCCGCCCCAGCATTTT
cdr3_aa: CASSLTGTDPPQHF
j_call: TRBJ1-5
d_call: TRBD1
clone_size: few
v_call: TRBV12-3/TRBV12-4

cdr3_nt: TGTGCCTGGACCACTAGTATCACAGAGACCCAGTACTTC
cdr3_aa: CAWTTSITETQYF
j_call: TRBJ2-5
d_call: -
clone_size: -
v_call: TRBV30

cdr3_nt: TGTGCCACTAAACAGGTTAACTCTGGAAACACCATATATTTT
cdr3_aa: CATKQVNSGNTIYF
j_call: TRBJ1-3
d_call: -
clone_size: few
v_call: TRBV12-3/TRBV12-4

cdr3_nt: TGCGCCAGCAGCTTGGATAGGGCTCGGAGTGAGCAGTTCTTC
cdr3_aa: CASSLDRARSEQFF
j_call: TRBJ2-1
d_call: -
clone_size: many
v_call: TRBV5-1

cdr3_nt: TGCGCCAGCAGGGCCCCCGGGACAGGGGTGAACACTGAAGCTTTCTTT
cdr3_aa: CASRAPGTGVNTEAFF
j_call: TRBJ1-1
d_call: TRBD1
clone_size: many
v_call: TRBV5-1

cdr3_nt: TGTGCCAGCAGCTCCCGGGCTGGGGCCAACGTCCTGACTTTC
cdr3_aa: CASSSRAGANVLTF
j_call: TRBJ2-6
d_call: -
clone_size: medium-sized
v_call: TRBV3-1

cdr3_nt: TGTGCCAGCAGTTCGCCCCACTCTGGGGCCAACGTCCTGACTTTC
cdr3_aa: CASSSPHSGANVLTF
j_call: TRBJ2-6
d_call: -
clone_size: many
v_call: TRBV28

cdr3_nt: TGTGCCAGCAGCTTAATCAGTACGAACACCGGGGAGCTGTTTTTT
cdr3_aa: CASSLISTNTGELFF
j_call: TRBJ2-2
d_call: -
clone_size: -
v_call: TRBV7-3

cdr3_nt: TGTGCCAGCAGCTCCGTCCGCGTTGAGCAGTTCTTC
cdr3_aa: CASSSVRVEQFF
j_call: TRBJ2-1
d_call: -
clone_size: many
v_call: TRBV7-2

cdr3_nt: TGTGCCTGGAGTGGGGCCGCCGATTCACCCCTCCACTTT
cdr3_aa: CAWSGAADSPLHF
j_call: TRBJ1-6
d_call: -
clone_size: -
v_call: TRBV30

cdr3_nt: TGTGCCACAGGACTAGCGGGAGCAGAGACCCAGTACTTC
cdr3_aa: CATGLAGAETQYF
j_call: TRBJ2-5
d_call: TRBD2
clone_size: -
v_call: TRBV24-1

cdr3_nt: TGTGCTACGACAGGGCCGTCTAATGAAAAACTGTTTTTT
cdr3_aa: CATTGPSNEKLFF
j_call: TRBJ1-4
d_call: TRBD1
clone_size: -
v_call: TRBV18